This TCR beta chain was recovered during a study of cytomegalovirus exposure and HLA in healthy donors. Looking at the study overall: Earlier results showed approximately 120 million unique TCR beta sequences derived from approximately 170 million T cells. Study results and caveats: Earlier results showed most TCR beta V segments being productive about 87% or about 30% of the time. Excluded were some V segments that proved indistinguishable, including TRBV6-2 and TRBV6-3.

As concerns this clone: Its cognate antigen is unknown.

PCR involved 60 Vbeta and 13 Jbeta primers. How the authors handled the data: In a later analysis, 75 million to 95 million unique TCR beta chains included roughly 11 million shared by two or more donors. Sequencing was performed with immunoSEQ multiplex PCR; in TCRdb, only in-frame clones are kept and a portion is missing. V and J calls and clone size are those listed in that table; D and trimming were worked out from the DNA. The profile shows about 92,000 clones, 69% of them singletons. The CDR3 totals 15 residues. The germline V gene encodes CDR1 MNHEY and CDR2 SVGAGI. V lost 6 bases to trimming and J lost 6 bases; unmatched junction nucleotides: 9.

This chain joins TRBV6-5 and TRBJ2-2; 8 positions agree with TRBD1. The source is a man aged 45-65 years in good health and CMV-seronegative. The sequenced sample was PBMCs. CDR3 residues: CASRRRGLVPGELFF. CDR3 DNA sequence: TGTGCCAGCAGACGCAGGGGGCTAGTGCCCGGGGAGCTGTTTTTT.